The present T cell receptor (beta chain) was sequenced within a study of blood T cell repertoires in COVID-19 (TCRdb year 2020). Context from the whole study: The collaborator samples originated in the United States, Italy and Spain and spanned the acute and convalescent phases of COVID-19. The prospective study material was composed of cDNA or gDNA derived from T cells, B-cell-depleted T cells, or PBMCs. Subjects who had been exposed to COVID-19, were actively infected with it, or had recovered from it provided the deeply sampled blood TCRbeta repertoires that made up the dataset. The repertoires were made available in a free public database intended to serve as a resource for research on the immune response to SARS-CoV-2. Samples came from the ongoing ImmuneRACE study (first 160 participants) plus 1,254 subjects from 6 global collaborators. Sample metadata almost always included a de-identified subject ID, COVID-19 status, age in years and sex. Where available, HLA class I and class II types were obtained from metadata supplied by the sample provider rather than from assay-based typing.

TCRbeta CDR3 regions were amplified from genomic DNA using the immunoSEQ Assay, a bias-controlled multiplex PCR. In the source study's methods: The number of nucleated cells in each sample was estimated by amplification of reference gene primers within the assay. Sequence reads were collapsed and filtered to measure the absolute abundance of every unique TCRbeta CDR3 rearrangement. For each sample, productive Simpson clonality was calculated by taking the square root of Simpson's diversity index across productive rearrangements. Sourced from immuneACCESS, this table was stored by TCRdb with only in-frame sequences that have V and J called. A share of the clones is absent; for the studies checked, an unresolved V gene accounts for under half, and the remainder has no known explanation. That table is the source of V, J and clone size, and D and trimming were worked out from the DNA. The sample has under 300,000 clones on record, 75% to 90% of them singletons. Of the sample, about 1.7% falls within the top ten clones.

Participants in the prospective study were enrolled through a virtual design, were aged roughly 18 to 100 years, and lived in approximately 25 United States geographic areas. Cohort assignment in the prospective study relied on participant-reported clinical history from a screening survey and a study questionnaire. Recovered participants in ImmuneRACE Cohort 3 were defined by two consecutive negative NP/OP PCR tests, clearance by a healthcare professional, or resolution of symptoms. Each participant in the prospective study had whole blood, serum and a nasopharyngeal or oropharyngeal swab collected by mobile phlebotomists. Participants in the prospective study had the option to provide additional blood draws and questionnaires over an approximately 2-month period. Blood samples from the prospective study were shipped frozen or at room temperature prior to DNA extraction. CDR1 and CDR2 are drawn from the germline V gene: SGHVS, FQNEAQ. The junction shows trimming of 1 base on V and 5 bases on J, and the gene matches do not reach 4 bases of it. Inclusive of the bounding cysteine and phenylalanine, the CDR3 is 15 residues long. CDR3 DNA only is kept here, 45 bases in frame from base 1.

Study-wide findings and limitations: The amount of clinical and demographic metadata varied by source and participant and was provided uncurated.

Note on this clone: The antigen it binds to is not known. No base quality information exists; no much larger clone differs at one position.

The rearranged chain carries TRBV7-8 and TRBJ2-2; 7 bases in between match TRBD2. This clonotype was sampled from a woman in her thirties or forties who had recovered from COVID-19. The sequencing sample was made of PBMCs or T cells enriched from blood (not recorded which). The nucleotide sequence is given as TGTGCCAGCAGCTTAGGGCGGGGGAGGACCGGGGAGCTGTTTTTT. Translation gives CASSLGRGRTGELFF.